Listed below are T cell receptor beta chains from one sample, sequenced in a study of blood T cell repertoires in COVID-19. Profiled with immunoSEQ multiplex PCR; TCRdb holds only in-frame clones, not every one. The table includes a few hundred thousand clones, roughly 82% detected once. Sequenced input: peripheral blood. Receptors originate from a man aged 40-55 years who had recovered from COVID-19. Both conserved end residues are part of each CDR3. The order of the fields is V gene, J gene, D gene, CDR3 DNA, CDR3 protein. D genes are given only for firm matches.

V: TRBV27
J: TRBJ2-6
D: TRBD1
DNA: TGTGCCAGCAGCCTCCTAAGGACAGGGGAGGCTGGGGCCAACGTCCTGACTTTC
CDR3: CASSLLRTGEAGANVLTF

V: TRBV5-1
J: TRBJ2-2
D: TRBD1
DNA: TGCGCCAGCAGGCCCGGGACAGGGTTCACCGGGGAGCTGTTTTTT
CDR3: CASRPGTGFTGELFF

V: TRBV9
J: TRBJ1-2
D: NA
DNA: TGTGCCAGCAGCGGACAGAACGGCTACACCTTC
CDR3: CASSGQNGYTF

V: TRBV28
J: TRBJ1-2
D: NA
DNA: TGTGCCAGCACCAACGAAGCCGTTAACTATGGCTACACCTTC
CDR3: CASTNEAVNYGYTF

V: TRBV25-1
J: TRBJ2-2
D: NA
DNA: TGTGCCAGCAGTGGGCCCGGGGAGCTGTTTTTT
CDR3: CASSGPGELFF

V: TRBV10-2
J: TRBJ2-1
D: TRBD2
DNA: TGCGCCAGCAGAATTACTAGCGGGAGCGTCTATGAGCAGTTCTTC
CDR3: CASRITSGSVYEQFF

V: TRBV5-4
J: TRBJ2-6
D: NA
DNA: TGTGCCAGCAGCTTGGACAGTGTCTCTGGGGCCAACGTCCTGACTTTC
CDR3: CASSLDSVSGANVLTF

V: TRBV24-1
J: TRBJ2-7
D: TRBD1
DNA: TGTGCCACCAGTGATGGACAGGGGCCCTACGAGCAGTACTTC
CDR3: CATSDGQGPYEQYF

V: TRBV11-2
J: TRBJ2-5
D: NA
DNA: TGTGCCAGCAGCTCAATCACAGGGTACCAAGAGACCCAGTACTTC
CDR3: CASSSITGYQETQYF

V: TRBV5-6
J: TRBJ1-2
D: NA
DNA: TGTGCCAGCAGCTTGTCGACAGATCTCTATGGCTACACCTTC
CDR3: CASSLSTDLYGYTF

V: TRBV7-8
J: TRBJ1-5
D: NA
DNA: TGTGCCAGCAGCAGAGGGGAGGCTCAGCCCCAGCATTTT
CDR3: CASSRGEAQPQHF

V: TRBV10-3
J: TRBJ2-1
D: TRBD2
DNA: TGTGCCATCCGAAGCGGGAGTAGCGGCAATGAGCAGTTCTTC
CDR3: CAIRSGSSGNEQFF

V: TRBV6-6
J: TRBJ1-6
D: NA
DNA: TGTGCCAGCAGTTACTTAAAGACTGGAGATTCACCCCTCCACTTT
CDR3: CASSYLKTGDSPLHF

V: TRBV11-2
J: TRBJ1-1
D: NA
DNA: TGTGCCAGCAGCTTAGTCGGTGCGGGGGCCACTGAAGCTTTCTTT
CDR3: CASSLVGAGATEAFF

V: TRBV7-2
J: TRBJ2-1
D: NA
DNA: TGTGCCAGCAGCTCTCAACTGAGCTACAATGAGCAGTTCTTC
CDR3: CASSSQLSYNEQFF

V: TRBV4-3
J: TRBJ2-2
D: NA
DNA: TGCGCCAGCAGCCAAGTTAGTGGGGGCGGATACACCGGGGAGCTGTTTTTT
CDR3: CASSQVSGGGYTGELFF

V: TRBV6-6
J: TRBJ2-5
D: TRBD1
DNA: TGTGCCAGCAGTCGACAGGGGACCGCCCAAGAGACCCAGTACTTC
CDR3: CASSRQGTAQETQYF